This is a list of T cell receptor beta chains from one sample in a study of CD8 T cells in ankylosing spondylitis. In TCRdb, the 5' RACE reads were re-called with MiXCR into one record per CDR3 protein. The table has 500,000 to 550,000 distinct CDR3 sequences, approximately 11% seen once. The sample was blood, either unsorted or a sorted T cell fraction (not recorded which). These receptors were collected from a male donor with ankylosing spondylitis. The CDR3 runs from the conserved cysteine through the conserved F or W. A D gene is named only where the DNA matches it firmly. Clone size appears in some rows only: once, few, many, or a class for an expanded clone.

V gene: TRBV3-1
clone size: few
D gene: NA
J gene: TRBJ2-5
CDR3 protein: CASSQGGKLRETQYF
CDR3 DNA: TGTGCCAGCAGCCAAGGTGGGAAACTGCGGGAGACCCAGTACTTC

V gene: TRBV4-2
clone size: NA
D gene: NA
J gene: TRBJ1-5
CDR3 protein: CASSQVRSNQPQHF
CDR3 DNA: TGTGCCAGCAGCCAGGTAAGGAGCAATCAGCCCCAGCATTTT

V gene: TRBV20-1
clone size: NA
D gene: NA
J gene: TRBJ2-1
CDR3 protein: CSAAGIEQFF
CDR3 DNA: TGCAGTGCAGCCGGGATTGAGCAGTTCTTC

V gene: TRBV6-2/TRBV6-3
clone size: NA
D gene: NA
J gene: TRBJ1-1
CDR3 protein: CASISRTEAFF
CDR3 DNA: TGTGCCAGCATCAGTAGAACTGAAGCTTTCTTT

V gene: TRBV5-1
clone size: many
D gene: NA
J gene: TRBJ1-3
CDR3 protein: CASARDTSGNTIYF
CDR3 DNA: TGCGCCAGTGCCCGGGACACCTCTGGAAACACCATATATTTT

V gene: TRBV18
clone size: NA
D gene: TRBD1
J gene: TRBJ2-1
CDR3 protein: CASSPGTGINEQFF
CDR3 DNA: TGTGCCAGCTCACCCGGGACAGGGATCAATGAGCAGTTCTTC

V gene: TRBV13
clone size: NA
D gene: NA
J gene: TRBJ1-1
CDR3 protein: CASSAILKSGNTEAFF
CDR3 DNA: TGTGCCAGCAGCGCGATTTTAAAGTCAGGGAACACTGAAGCTTTCTTT

V gene: TRBV7-9
clone size: NA
D gene: TRBD2
J gene: TRBJ2-4
CDR3 protein: CASSFGTSGSHIQYF
CDR3 DNA: TGTGCCAGCAGCTTCGGGACTAGCGGGAGCCACATTCAGTACTTC

V gene: TRBV11-2
clone size: once
D gene: NA
J gene: TRBJ1-5
CDR3 protein: CASSLDGTILTAQHF
CDR3 DNA: TGTGCCAGCAGCTTAGATGGAACGATCCTGACAGCCCAGCATTTT

V gene: TRBV4-2
clone size: NA
D gene: TRBD2
J gene: TRBJ2-7
CDR3 protein: CASSQVGSGRAGEQYF
CDR3 DNA: TGTGCCAGCAGCCAAGTCGGGAGCGGGAGGGCCGGCGAGCAGTACTTC

V gene: TRBV5-1
clone size: NA
D gene: TRBD2
J gene: TRBJ2-1
CDR3 protein: CASSRSGTGRGLAGVGEQFF
CDR3 DNA: TGCGCCAGCAGCCGCTCGGGCACGGGGCGGGGACTAGCGGGAGTCGGTGAGCAGTTCTTC

V gene: TRBV6-1
clone size: few
D gene: NA
J gene: TRBJ2-1
CDR3 protein: CASSESEGSYNEQFF
CDR3 DNA: TGTGCCAGCAGTGAATCGGAGGGATCCTACAATGAGCAGTTCTTC

V gene: TRBV7-2
clone size: many
D gene: NA
J gene: TRBJ1-4
CDR3 protein: CASSPQGEKLFF
CDR3 DNA: TGTGCCAGCAGTCCACAGGGTGAAAAACTGTTTTTT

V gene: TRBV12-3/TRBV12-4
clone size: NA
D gene: TRBD2
J gene: TRBJ2-2
CDR3 protein: CASRSLAGFTGELFF
CDR3 DNA: TGTGCCAGCAGATCCCTAGCGGGCTTCACCGGGGAGCTGTTTTTT

V gene: TRBV7-9
clone size: many
D gene: TRBD2
J gene: TRBJ2-1
CDR3 protein: CASSSLAGLAGDEQFF
CDR3 DNA: TGTGCCAGCAGCTCACTGGCGGGACTAGCGGGAGATGAGCAGTTCTTC

V gene: TRBV20-1
clone size: few
D gene: TRBD1
J gene: TRBJ1-1
CDR3 protein: CSAGLRITGGGDTEAFF
CDR3 DNA: TGCAGTGCTGGCCTGAGGATAACAGGGGGTGGTGACACTGAAGCTTTCTTT

V gene: TRBV7-9
clone size: many
D gene: NA
J gene: TRBJ2-4
CDR3 protein: CASSLLGALNIQYF
CDR3 DNA: TGTGCCAGCAGCTTATTGGGGGCATTAAACATTCAGTACTTC

V gene: TRBV6-4
clone size: few
D gene: TRBD1
J gene: TRBJ1-1
CDR3 protein: CASSRDRDYTEAFF
CDR3 DNA: TGTGCCAGCAGCCGGGACAGGGATTACACTGAAGCTTTCTTT

V gene: TRBV7-9
clone size: NA
D gene: NA
J gene: TRBJ1-1
CDR3 protein: CASSLVREGTEAFF
CDR3 DNA: TGTGCCAGCAGCTTAGTCCGGGAGGGGACTGAAGCTTTCTTT

V gene: TRBV5-5
clone size: few
D gene: NA
J gene: TRBJ1-5
CDR3 protein: CASSLVSGTQPQHF
CDR3 DNA: TGTGCCAGCAGCTTGGTATCAGGCACCCAGCCCCAGCATTTT

V gene: TRBV21-1
clone size: many
D gene: NA
J gene: TRBJ1-1
CDR3 protein: CASSKTPRTGQGASEAFF
CDR3 DNA: TGTGCCAGCAGCAAAACACCGCGGACGGGGCAGGGGGCGTCTGAAGCTTTCTTT

V gene: TRBV9
clone size: NA
D gene: NA
J gene: TRBJ2-5
CDR3 protein: CASSSRAGGEETQYF
CDR3 DNA: TGTGCCAGCAGCTCTCGAGCTGGAGGAGAAGAGACCCAGTACTTC

V gene: TRBV3-1
clone size: few
D gene: TRBD2
J gene: TRBJ2-1
CDR3 protein: CASSRLAGDEQFF
CDR3 DNA: TGTGCCAGCAGCCGGCTAGCGGGGGACGAGCAGTTCTTC

V gene: TRBV12-3/TRBV12-4
clone size: many
D gene: TRBD1
J gene: TRBJ1-2
CDR3 protein: CASGQGAAYGYTF
CDR3 DNA: TGTGCCAGCGGACAGGGGGCCGCCTATGGCTACACCTTC

V gene: TRBV27
clone size: NA
D gene: NA
J gene: TRBJ2-1
CDR3 protein: CASRKQTPSSYNEQFF
CDR3 DNA: TGTGCCAGCAGAAAACAGACTCCGAGCTCCTACAATGAGCAGTTCTTC

V gene: TRBV24-1
clone size: many
D gene: TRBD1
J gene: TRBJ1-5
CDR3 protein: CATSDVQGADQPQHF
CDR3 DNA: TGTGCCACCAGTGATGTTCAGGGGGCTGATCAGCCCCAGCATTTT

V gene: TRBV30
clone size: NA
D gene: NA
J gene: TRBJ1-2
CDR3 protein: CAWSVSGVNYGYTF
CDR3 DNA: TGTGCCTGGAGTGTCTCAGGGGTAAACTATGGCTACACCTTC

V gene: TRBV21-1
clone size: few
D gene: NA
J gene: TRBJ2-7
CDR3 protein: CASSKRTRGSYEQYF
CDR3 DNA: TGTGCCAGCAGCAAACGAACCCGTGGGTCCTACGAGCAGTACTTC

V gene: TRBV20-1
clone size: NA
D gene: NA
J gene: TRBJ1-1
CDR3 protein: CSATTLVNTEAFF
CDR3 DNA: TGCAGTGCAACAACGTTAGTGAACACTGAAGCTTTCTTT

V gene: TRBV20-1
clone size: few
D gene: TRBD2
J gene: TRBJ2-3
CDR3 protein: CSAKTSGRGSSTDTQYF
CDR3 DNA: TGCAGTGCAAAGACTAGCGGGAGAGGCTCTAGCACAGATACGCAGTATTTT

V gene: TRBV6-1
clone size: few
D gene: NA
J gene: TRBJ2-1
CDR3 protein: CASKVQQGLNEQFF
CDR3 DNA: TGTGCCAGTAAGGTCCAGCAGGGTTTGAATGAGCAGTTCTTC

V gene: TRBV5-1
clone size: many
D gene: NA
J gene: TRBJ2-5
CDR3 protein: CASSLSLGAQQETQYF
CDR3 DNA: TGCGCCAGCAGCCTATCCCTCGGGGCCCAACAAGAGACCCAGTACTTC

V gene: TRBV7-9
clone size: NA
D gene: TRBD1
J gene: TRBJ1-4
CDR3 protein: CASSPPDRGWGEKLFF
CDR3 DNA: TGTGCCAGCAGCCCACCCGACAGGGGATGGGGGGAAAAACTGTTTTTT

V gene: TRBV29-1
clone size: NA
D gene: NA
J gene: TRBJ2-3
CDR3 protein: CSDGRPTDTQYF
CDR3 DNA: TGCAGCGACGGCCGTCCAACAGATACGCAGTATTTT

V gene: TRBV20-1
clone size: few
D gene: TRBD2
J gene: TRBJ2-3
CDR3 protein: CSARGDSGSIADTQYF
CDR3 DNA: TGCAGTGCTAGAGGCGATAGCGGGAGTATCGCAGATACGCAGTATTTT

V gene: TRBV10-2
clone size: few
D gene: TRBD2
J gene: TRBJ2-1
CDR3 protein: CASSERGGLVPFF
CDR3 DNA: TGCGCCAGCAGTGAGCGTGGGGGACTAGTTCCGTTCTTC

V gene: TRBV12-3/TRBV12-4
clone size: few
D gene: TRBD1
J gene: TRBJ1-5
CDR3 protein: CAISFEQGASLWNQPQHF
CDR3 DNA: TGTGCCATCAGTTTTGAACAGGGGGCAAGTTTGTGGAATCAGCCCCAGCATTTT

V gene: TRBV10-1
clone size: few
D gene: TRBD2
J gene: TRBJ2-1
CDR3 protein: CASSEISGRSYNEQFF
CDR3 DNA: TGCGCCAGCAGTGAGATTAGCGGGAGGTCCTACAATGAGCAGTTCTTC

V gene: TRBV5-5
clone size: once
D gene: NA
J gene: TRBJ1-5
CDR3 protein: CASSWDLGQPQHF
CDR3 DNA: TGTGCCAGCAGTTGGGACCTCGGTCAGCCCCAGCATTTT

V gene: TRBV7-9
clone size: NA
D gene: NA
J gene: TRBJ1-3
CDR3 protein: CASSSGPDSGNTIYF
CDR3 DNA: TGTGCCAGCAGCTCCGGACCGGATTCTGGAAACACCATATATTTT

V gene: TRBV25-1
clone size: NA
D gene: NA
J gene: TRBJ1-4
CDR3 protein: CASSEYGGVSTNEKLFF
CDR3 DNA: TGTGCCAGCAGTGAATATGGGGGGGTTTCAACTAATGAAAAACTGTTTTTT

V gene: TRBV20-1
clone size: few
D gene: TRBD2
J gene: TRBJ2-3
CDR3 protein: CSVPRRLAGGWVADTQYF
CDR3 DNA: TGCAGTGTCCCTCGTCGGCTAGCGGGAGGGTGGGTGGCAGATACGCAGTATTTT

V gene: TRBV5-1
clone size: few
D gene: TRBD2
J gene: TRBJ2-3
CDR3 protein: CASSTRLAGHTDTQYF
CDR3 DNA: TGCGCCAGCAGCACCAGACTAGCGGGCCACACAGATACGCAGTATTTT

V gene: TRBV18
clone size: few
D gene: NA
J gene: TRBJ1-1
CDR3 protein: CASSPPRGVNTEAFF
CDR3 DNA: TGTGCCAGCTCACCCCCAAGGGGGGTGAACACTGAAGCTTTCTTT